The rows below give T cell receptor beta chains drawn from one sample of a study of blood T cell repertoires in COVID-19. Generated by immunoSEQ multiplex PCR, the TCRdb table keeps only in-frame clones and is missing some. The table has 350,000 to 400,000 clones, roughly 90% seen once. Sequenced material: PBMCs or T cells enriched from blood (not recorded which). The source is a middle-aged woman who had been exposed to COVID-19. CDR3s include the opening cysteine and the closing phenylalanine or tryptophan. Fields, in order: CDR3 protein, CDR3 DNA, D gene, J gene, clone size, V gene. D genes are given only for firm matches. The listing skips clone size in some rows; elsewhere it reads once, few, many or a size class.

CDR3 protein: CASIGTLGVSEQFF
CDR3 DNA: TGTGCCAGCATAGGGACACTGGGGGTGTCTGAGCAGTTCTTC
D gene: .
J gene: TRBJ2-1
clone size: few
V gene: TRBV6-5

CDR3 protein: CASSLADRGSYEQYF
CDR3 DNA: TGTGCCAGCAGCTTAGCGGACAGGGGCTCCTACGAGCAGTACTTC
D gene: TRBD1
J gene: TRBJ2-7
clone size: .
V gene: TRBV7-2

CDR3 protein: CASSAGRDYGYTF
CDR3 DNA: TGTGCCAGCAGTGCCGGGCGGGACTATGGCTACACCTTC
D gene: .
J gene: TRBJ1-2
clone size: .
V gene: TRBV12-3/TRBV12-4

CDR3 protein: CSVARTGFDEKLFF
CDR3 DNA: TGCAGCGTGGCCCGGACAGGTTTTGATGAAAAACTGTTTTTT
D gene: TRBD1
J gene: TRBJ1-4
clone size: .
V gene: TRBV29-1

CDR3 protein: CASSFEGPGELFF
CDR3 DNA: TGTGCCAGCAGTTTTGAGGGTCCCGGGGAGCTGTTTTTT
D gene: .
J gene: TRBJ2-2
clone size: .
V gene: TRBV27

CDR3 protein: CASSDRDRPYEQYF
CDR3 DNA: TGTGCCAGCAGCGACCGGGACAGGCCCTACGAGCAGTACTTC
D gene: TRBD1
J gene: TRBJ2-7
clone size: once
V gene: TRBV9

CDR3 protein: CASNRQGGQPQHF
CDR3 DNA: TGTGCCAGCAATCGACAGGGTGGTCAGCCCCAGCATTTT
D gene: TRBD1
J gene: TRBJ1-5
clone size: .
V gene: TRBV27

CDR3 protein: CASSTGTNNEQFF
CDR3 DNA: TGTGCCAGCAGTACCGGGACAAACAATGAGCAGTTCTTC
D gene: .
J gene: TRBJ2-1
clone size: .
V gene: TRBV6-4

CDR3 protein: CASSEQGLNNEKLFF
CDR3 DNA: TGTGCCAGCAGCGAACAGGGGCTTAATAATGAAAAACTGTTTTTT
D gene: TRBD1
J gene: TRBJ1-4
clone size: .
V gene: TRBV3-1/TRBV3-2

CDR3 protein: CASSPPGQGWTEAFF
CDR3 DNA: TGTGCCAGCTCACCTCCGGGACAGGGTTGGACTGAAGCTTTCTTT
D gene: TRBD1
J gene: TRBJ1-1
clone size: .
V gene: TRBV18

CDR3 protein: CASSFGAGAWNTEAFF
CDR3 DNA: TGTGCCAGCAGCTTCGGGGCAGGGGCATGGAACACTGAAGCTTTCTTT
D gene: .
J gene: TRBJ1-1
clone size: .
V gene: TRBV5-4

CDR3 protein: CASSSSPNREGTEAFF
CDR3 DNA: TGTGCCAGCAGCTCATCGCCAAACAGGGAAGGCACTGAAGCTTTCTTT
D gene: .
J gene: TRBJ1-1
clone size: .
V gene: TRBV7-9

CDR3 protein: CASSAGQQTGELFF
CDR3 DNA: TGTGCCAGCAGCGCCGGACAGCAAACCGGGGAGCTGTTTTTT
D gene: .
J gene: TRBJ2-2
clone size: .
V gene: TRBV7-2

CDR3 protein: CASSITPFGGQPQHF
CDR3 DNA: TGTGCCAGTAGTATTACCCCCTTCGGGGGACAGCCCCAGCATTTT
D gene: .
J gene: TRBJ1-5
clone size: once
V gene: TRBV19

CDR3 protein: CASSPVTGVLSGNTIYF
CDR3 DNA: TGTGCCAGCTCACCCGTGACAGGGGTACTCTCTGGAAACACCATATATTTT
D gene: TRBD1
J gene: TRBJ1-3
clone size: .
V gene: TRBV18

CDR3 protein: CASSLGGTSGGFPNEQFF
CDR3 DNA: TGTGCCAGCAGCTTAGGTGGGACTAGCGGAGGATTTCCCAATGAGCAGTTCTTC
D gene: TRBD2
J gene: TRBJ2-1
clone size: .
V gene: TRBV7-3

CDR3 protein: CASTGGSTEAFF
CDR3 DNA: TGCGCCAGTACAGGGGGTAGCACTGAAGCTTTCTTT
D gene: TRBD1
J gene: TRBJ1-1
clone size: .
V gene: TRBV10-2

CDR3 protein: CAISDVTRDYHTYEQYF
CDR3 DNA: TGTGCCATCAGTGACGTGACCAGGGACTATCATACCTACGAGCAGTACTTC
D gene: TRBD2
J gene: TRBJ2-7
clone size: .
V gene: TRBV10-3

CDR3 protein: CASYRTELNTEAFF
CDR3 DNA: TGTGCCAGCTATCGGACAGAACTGAACACTGAAGCTTTCTTT
D gene: .
J gene: TRBJ1-1
clone size: .
V gene: TRBV6-5

CDR3 protein: CASSVSSGGYNEQFF
CDR3 DNA: TGTGCCAGCAGTGTATCTAGCGGGGGGTACAATGAGCAGTTCTTC
D gene: TRBD2
J gene: TRBJ2-1
clone size: .
V gene: TRBV6-4

CDR3 protein: CASRVGGRTEQFF
CDR3 DNA: TGTGCCAGCAGGGTGGGGGGTCGCACTGAGCAGTTCTTC
D gene: .
J gene: TRBJ2-1
clone size: .
V gene: TRBV12-3/TRBV12-4

CDR3 protein: CASSSPLDSQRLSGNTIYF
CDR3 DNA: TGTGCCAGCAGCTCGCCCCTTGACAGTCAGCGCCTCTCTGGAAACACCATATATTTT
D gene: .
J gene: TRBJ1-3
clone size: .
V gene: TRBV7-9

CDR3 protein: CASSLSTGTGVSGYTF
CDR3 DNA: TGTGCCAGCAGCCTAAGTACCGGGACAGGAGTAAGTGGCTACACCTTC
D gene: TRBD1
J gene: TRBJ1-2
clone size: once
V gene: TRBV7-8

CDR3 protein: CASSEGRLEPGYTF
CDR3 DNA: TGTGCCAGCAGTGAAGGGAGACTCGAACCTGGCTACACCTTC
D gene: .
J gene: TRBJ1-2
clone size: once
V gene: TRBV2

CDR3 protein: CASNAGYNQPQHF
CDR3 DNA: TGTGCCAGTAACGCAGGGTACAATCAGCCCCAGCATTTT
D gene: .
J gene: TRBJ1-5
clone size: .
V gene: TRBV19

CDR3 protein: CASSQEASRYYEQYF
CDR3 DNA: TGCGCCAGCAGCCAAGAGGCTAGCAGATACTACGAGCAGTACTTC
D gene: .
J gene: TRBJ2-7
clone size: .
V gene: TRBV4-1

CDR3 protein: CASSELGGRETQYF
CDR3 DNA: TGTGCCAGCAGTGAATTAGGAGGGCGGGAGACCCAGTACTTC
D gene: .
J gene: TRBJ2-5
clone size: .
V gene: TRBV6-1

CDR3 protein: CASSWNLGGKGGELFF
CDR3 DNA: TGTGCTAGCAGCTGGAACCTCGGGGGGAAAGGCGGGGAGCTGTTTTTT
D gene: TRBD2
J gene: TRBJ2-2
clone size: .
V gene: TRBV7-7

CDR3 protein: CASSLTGSTDTQYF
CDR3 DNA: TGTGCCAGCAGCCTGACAGGCAGCACAGATACGCAGTATTTT
D gene: .
J gene: TRBJ2-3
clone size: .
V gene: TRBV6-5

CDR3 protein: CASRQQGSQPQHF
CDR3 DNA: TGTGCCAGCAGACAACAGGGGTCTCAGCCCCAGCATTTT
D gene: TRBD1
J gene: TRBJ1-5
clone size: .
V gene: TRBV6-6

CDR3 protein: CASTPTGGGRGYTF
CDR3 DNA: TGTGCCAGCACCCCGACAGGGGGCGGGCGTGGCTACACCTTC
D gene: TRBD1
J gene: TRBJ1-2
clone size: .
V gene: TRBV6-5

CDR3 protein: CASSSDRDLGEQFF
CDR3 DNA: TGTGCCAGCAGTTCAGACAGGGATTTAGGTGAGCAGTTCTTC
D gene: TRBD1
J gene: TRBJ2-1
clone size: .
V gene: TRBV27

CDR3 protein: CAWSARSLAGVADTQYF
CDR3 DNA: TGTGCCTGGAGCGCCCGCTCACTAGCGGGAGTTGCAGATACGCAGTATTTT
D gene: TRBD2
J gene: TRBJ2-3
clone size: .
V gene: TRBV30

CDR3 protein: CASSLVAGSTEAFF
CDR3 DNA: TGTGCCAGCAGTTTGGTCGCGGGGAGCACTGAAGCTTTCTTT
D gene: .
J gene: TRBJ1-1
clone size: .
V gene: TRBV27

CDR3 protein: CASSPLSGGSNRLSNQPQHF
CDR3 DNA: TGCGCCAGCAGCCCCCTGTCCGGCGGCAGCAATCGTTTAAGCAATCAGCCCCAGCATTTT
D gene: .
J gene: TRBJ1-5
clone size: many
V gene: TRBV4-1

CDR3 protein: CASSSNPPTLTF
CDR3 DNA: TGTGCCAGCAGCTCCAACCCCCCTACCCTCACCTTC
D gene: .
J gene: TRBJ1-2
clone size: few
V gene: TRBV7-3

CDR3 protein: CASSETYEKLFF
CDR3 DNA: TGTGCCAGCAGTGAGACATATGAAAAACTGTTTTTT
D gene: .
J gene: TRBJ1-4
clone size: few
V gene: TRBV6-1

CDR3 protein: CASTHSPNYGYTF
CDR3 DNA: TGTGCCAGCACCCACTCCCCTAACTATGGCTACACCTTC
D gene: .
J gene: TRBJ1-2
clone size: .
V gene: TRBV6-1

CDR3 protein: CASSLTPQGYGYTF
CDR3 DNA: TGTGCCAGCAGTTTAACCCCACAGGGCTATGGCTACACCTTC
D gene: .
J gene: TRBJ1-2
clone size: .
V gene: TRBV27

CDR3 protein: CASSFDRGYEQYF
CDR3 DNA: TGTGCCAGCAGTTTTGACAGGGGTTACGAGCAGTACTTC
D gene: TRBD1
J gene: TRBJ2-7
clone size: .
V gene: TRBV12-3/TRBV12-4

CDR3 protein: CASSLERGGTEAFF
CDR3 DNA: TGTGCCAGCAGCTTAGAAAGGGGAGGCACTGAAGCTTTCTTT
D gene: .
J gene: TRBJ1-1
clone size: .
V gene: TRBV7-9

CDR3 protein: CARSNLGAAIYF
CDR3 DNA: TGTGCCAGAAGCAATCTAGGGGCGGCCATATATTTT
D gene: .
J gene: TRBJ1-3
clone size: .
V gene: TRBV5-3

CDR3 protein: CASSQGTQETQYF
CDR3 DNA: TGTGCCAGCAGCCAGGGGACCCAAGAGACCCAGTACTTC
D gene: .
J gene: TRBJ2-5
clone size: .
V gene: TRBV5-4

CDR3 protein: CASSESGENEKLFF
CDR3 DNA: TGCGCCAGCAGTGAGTCAGGAGAAAATGAAAAACTGTTTTTT
D gene: .
J gene: TRBJ1-4
clone size: .
V gene: TRBV10-1

CDR3 protein: CASSLAPLARVAGGNTIYF
CDR3 DNA: TGCGCCAGCAGCTTGGCCCCCCTGGCCCGCGTTGCGGGAGGAAACACCATATATTTT
D gene: .
J gene: TRBJ1-3
clone size: .
V gene: TRBV5-1

CDR3 protein: CATSDLGDTGELFF
CDR3 DNA: TGTGCCACCAGTGATTTAGGAGACACCGGGGAGCTGTTTTTT
D gene: .
J gene: TRBJ2-2
clone size: .
V gene: TRBV24-1

CDR3 protein: CASSPLGASNSPLHF
CDR3 DNA: TGTGCCAGCAGCCCCTTAGGGGCCAGCAATTCACCCCTCCACTTT
D gene: .
J gene: TRBJ1-6
clone size: .
V gene: TRBV14

CDR3 protein: CASSLGTKNTEAFF
CDR3 DNA: TGTGCCAGCAGCCTTGGGACTAAGAACACTGAAGCTTTCTTT
D gene: .
J gene: TRBJ1-1
clone size: .
V gene: TRBV5-4